The 27 T cell receptor beta chains listed next were all sequenced from one sample in a study of glioma-infiltrating T cells after dendritic cell vaccination. Profiled with immunoSEQ multiplex PCR; TCRdb holds only in-frame clones, not every one. The table lists under 100,000 clones, 70% to 80% of them singletons. The sequenced sample was blood, obtained before dendritic cell vaccination. Every receptor here comes from a human donor with glioblastoma.

This clone was detected many times. V and J are TRBV28 and TRBJ1-2; weak D call: TRBD1 (5 bases). This CDR3 has 16 amino acids. From germline, CDR1 is MDHEN and CDR2 SYDVKM. Trimming removed 3 bases from V and 3 bases from J, with 17 bases in between. The CDR3 loop reads CASSLGDSTNYYGYTF. As DNA, the CDR3 is TGTGCCAGCAGTTTGGGTGACAGCACAAATTACTATGGCTACACCTTC.

The chain has TRBV5-1 and TRBJ2-5; 10 bases match TRBD2. CDR1 and CDR2 (germline): SGHRS, YFSETQ. The V gene end was trimmed by 0 bases and the J gene end by 4 bases; junction bases not matched to a gene: 3. There are 15 residues in the CDR3. In DNA form, the CDR3 reads TGCGCCAGCAGCTTGGCTAGCGGGGGCGGAGAGACCCAGTACTTC. Encoded protein: CASSLASGGGETQYF.

The gene calls are TRBV10-1 and TRBJ2-1, with D maybe TRBD1 (6 bases). The germline V gene has CDR1 WNHNN and CDR2 SYGVQD (reference sequence). This CDR3 spans 14 amino acids. The germline V and J ends were trimmed by 4 bases and 2 bases, with 9 bases remaining between them. The CDR3 bases are TGCGCCAGCAGTGTGGGGACAACCTACAATGAGCAGTTCTTC. It translates to CASSVGTTYNEQFF.

The rearrangement uses TRBV7-9 and TRBJ2-7; 12 bases map to TRBD2. V was clipped by 4 bases and J by 4 bases; unmatched bases: 8. The CDR3 totals 16 residues. The germline gives CDR1 SEHNR, CDR2 FQNEAQ (reference sequence). CDR3 in amino acids: CASSSQTSGSLYEQYF. CDR3 in DNA: TGTGCCAGCAGCTCACAGACTAGCGGGAGTTTGTACGAGCAGTACTTC.

In this sample, this clone turned up once. The chain joins TRBV9 to TRBJ1-2, with 8 positions matching TRBD1. The CDR3 has 15 amino acids. V lost 4 bases and J lost 3; bases outside the gene matches: 8. The V gene's germline CDR1 is SGDLS and CDR2 YYNGEE. DNA for the CDR3: TGTGCCAGCAGCCCATCCAGACAGGGGCACTATGGCTACACCTTC. Its protein product is CASSPSRQGHYGYTF.

The chain recombines TRBV5-1 with TRBJ2-5; 14 nucleotides agree with TRBD2. Germline V gene lookup returns CDR1 SGHRS and CDR2 YFSETQ. J was trimmed by 2 bases and V by 3 bases; bases with no gene match: 9. The CDR3 length is 18 residues. This CDR3 is CASSSGTSGGAGQETQYF. The CDR3 DNA follows: TGCGCCAGCAGCTCCGGGACTAGCGGGGGCGCTGGGCAAGAGACCCAGTACTTC.

The J gene is TRBJ2-7, the V gene TRBV7-3; TRBD1 might be the D (6 bases). V was trimmed by 4 bases and J by 4 bases, leaving 11 bases between them. Germline loops: CDR1 SGHTA, CDR2 FQGTGA. The CDR3 runs to 13 residues. CDR3 DNA sequence: TGTGCCAGCAGCTCCACAGGGAGTTACGAGCAGTACTTC. Translated, it gives CASSSTGSYEQYF.

This chain uses TRBV6-1 with TRBJ1-1; D is unresolved. CDR1 is MNHNS and CDR2 is SASEGT in the germline V gene. V was pared by 3 bases and J by 7 bases, with 18 bases between. The CDR3 has 15 amino acids. The CDR3 spells CASSDSGLVRIEAFF. DNA for the CDR3: TGTGCCAGCAGTGATTCAGGACTGGTGAGAATTGAAGCTTTCTTT.

In its sample, this clone was seen once. The V gene is TRBV5-1, the J gene TRBJ1-1; the D is unclear. Germline assignment: CDR1 SGHRS and CDR2 YFSETQ. V lost 4 bases and J 0 bases, leaving 13 bases between the germline ends. The CDR3 runs to 15 residues. The CDR3 loop reads CASSQLEGMNTEAFF. As DNA, the CDR3 is TGCGCCAGCAGCCAATTGGAGGGCATGAACACTGAAGCTTTCTTT.

The V gene is TRBV11-2, the J gene TRBJ1-2; possibly TRBD1 for D (6 bases). Deletions cut 2 bases from V and 3 bases from J, with 13 bases between. The CDR3 is 15 residues long. Germline values: CDR1 SGHAT, CDR2 FQNNGV. In DNA, the CDR3 is TGTGCCAGCAGCTTAAGAAGGGGGTGGTACTATGGCTACACCTTC. Its translation is CASSLRRGWYYGYTF.

This clone was observed a few times. The chain combines TRBV6-5 with TRBJ1-2; weak D call: TRBD1 (5 bases). The V end lost 6 bases, the J end lost 4 bases, and 9 bases lay between the germline ends. From germline, CDR1 is MNHEY and CDR2 SVGAGI. This CDR3 is 12 amino acids long. CDR3 loop: CASSPGLYGYTF. The DNA of the CDR3 is TGTGCCAGCAGCCCGGGACTCTATGGCTACACCTTC.

The CDR3 region is CASSSRDGGGPGTDTQYF. For the CDR3, the DNA is TGTGCCAGCAGCTCCCGAGATGGGGGGGGGCCGGGCACAGATACGCAGTATTTT. The V gene is TRBV11-1, the J gene TRBJ2-3, with TRBD2 as a possible D gene (7 bases). Deletions cut 4 bases from V and 1 base from J, with 21 bases between. CDR1 is SGHAT, CDR2 FQDESV, per germline (reference sequence). This CDR3 comprises 18 residues.

The V and J genes are TRBV28 and TRBJ1-2; 9 nucleotides line up with TRBD1. Looked up from germline, CDR1 is MDHEN and CDR2 is SYDVKM. The V gene end was trimmed by 6 bases and the J gene end by 2 bases; junction bases not matched to a gene: 1. The CDR3 runs to 13 residues. Here the CDR3 DNA reads TGTGCCAGCAGAGGACAGGGGAACTATGGCTACACCTTC. The encoded protein is CASRGQGNYGYTF.

The chain links TRBV5-1 to TRBJ2-7; weak D call: TRBD1 (6 bases). There are 15 residues in the CDR3. Between the trimmed V and J ends, which lost 0 bases and 6 bases, there was a span of 16 bases. CDR1 is SGHRS and CDR2 is YFSETQ in the germline V gene. The CDR3 protein is CASSLGPRTAIEQYF. The CDR3, as DNA: TGCGCCAGCAGCTTGGGCCCGAGGACAGCTATCGAGCAGTACTTC.

The rearrangement joins TRBV7-9 to TRBJ1-3, with D hard to call. Germline V gene lookup returns CDR1 SEHNR and CDR2 FQNEAQ (reference sequence). This CDR3 is 17 amino acids long. Trimming took 1 base from V and 3 from J, leaving 16 bases between them. Written as DNA, the CDR3 is TGTGCCAGCAGCTTAGGCATCGGAGCCGAAAGTGGAAACACCATATATTTT. Translating it yields CASSLGIGAESGNTIYF. The full variable domain, completed using reference TRBV7-9 and TRBJ1-3, is DTGVSQNPRHKITKRGQNVTFRCDPISEHNRLYWYRQTLGQGPEFLTYFQNEAQLEKSRLLSDRFSAERPKGSFSTLEIQRTEQGDSAMYLCASSLGIGAESGNTIYFGEGSWLTVV.

This clone appeared once. This chain joins TRBV10-1 and TRBJ2-7; 7 bases map to TRBD1. The length of the CDR3 is 14 residues. Germline trimming cut 3 bases from V and 5 bases from J; bases unmatched to any gene: 7. Germline assignment: CDR1 WNHNN and CDR2 SYGVQD (reference sequence). The DNA for the CDR3 is TGCGCCAGCAGTGATAAGACAGGGAGCAACGAGCAGTACTTC. Translated, it gives CASSDKTGSNEQYF.

The chain carries TRBV30 and TRBJ2-2, with 14 bases identical to TRBD2. Germline V gives CDR1 GTSNPN, CDR2 SVGIG (reference sequence). The length of the CDR3 is 15 residues. V dropped 7 bases and J dropped 8; count of bases not matched to a gene: 9. The CDR3 protein is CALTSGGAGYGELFF. As DNA, the CDR3 is TGTGCCTTGACTAGCGGGGGGGCCGGGTATGGGGAGCTGTTTTTT.

The chain uses TRBV2 and TRBJ2-3; TRBD2 might be the D (7 bases). Trimming removed 6 bases at V and 3 bases at J, with 16 bases between. CDR1 and CDR2 from the germline V gene are SNHLY and FYNNEI. The CDR3 sequence is 15 residues long. The CDR3 region has the DNA TGTGCCAGCAGGGGGGACGGGGGGCAAACAGATACGCAGTATTTT. Translation gives CASRGDGGQTDTQYF.

This chain links TRBV28 with TRBJ1-2; no clear D gene. Germline CDR1 MDHEN, CDR2 SYDVKM. This CDR3 spans 14 amino acids. V was shortened by 3 bases and J by 4 bases, with 12 bases between the two germline ends. CDR3 nucleotides: TGTGCCAGCAGTTTGCGCGGAGGAAGCTATGGCTACACCTTC. Its translation is CASSLRGGSYGYTF.

This rearrangement joins TRBV18 to TRBJ2-2; TRBD2 aligns across 8 bases. This CDR3 is 16 amino acids long. CDR1 KGHSH and CDR2 LQKENI come from the germline V gene. Trimming cost V 5 bases and J 0 bases; bases outside gene matches: 5. CDR3 residues: CASSTGTRTNTGELFF. The DNA of the CDR3 is TGTGCCAGCTCAACTGGGACTAGAACGAACACCGGGGAGCTGTTTTTT.

The chain employs TRBV15 and TRBJ2-2; tentatively, D is TRBD2 (6 bases). The CDR3 is made up of 14 amino acids. Germline CDR1 LNHNV, CDR2 YYDKDF (reference sequence). Trimming took 1 base from V and 6 from J, leaving 9 bases between them. This CDR3 is CATSRAGVAGELFF. CDR3 sequence (DNA): TGTGCCACCAGCAGAGCGGGGGTGGCCGGGGAGCTGTTTTTT.

This clone was seen only a few times. The sample contains more than one DNA sequence encoding this CDR3. This sequence joins TRBV30 and TRBJ1-5, with 8 bases that match TRBD1. Germline loops: CDR1 GTSNPN, CDR2 SVGIG (reference sequence). The CDR3 runs to 13 residues. V trimming: 0 bases; J trimming: 6 bases; junction bases outside the gene matches: 1. The CDR3 nucleotides are TGTGCCTGGAGTGTACAGGGGGGTCAGCCCCAGCATTTT. This gives the protein CAWSVQGGQPQHF.

This chain links TRBV19 with TRBJ1-1; D unresolved. The germline gives CDR1 LNHDA, CDR2 SQIVND (reference sequence). V shed 1 base and J shed 0 bases, with 6 bases lying between them. This CDR3 comprises 14 residues. CDR3 sequence: CASSIVALNTEAFF. CDR3 nucleotide sequence: TGTGCCAGTAGTATAGTAGCGCTGAACACTGAAGCTTTCTTT. Supplemented by reference TRBV19 and TRBJ1-1, the full variable domain reads DGGITQSPKYLFRKEGQNVTLSCEQNLNHDAMYWYRQDPGQGLRLIYYSQIVNDFQKGDIAEGYSVSREKKESFPLTVTSAQKNPTAFYLCASSIVALNTEAFFGQGTRLTVV.

This chain connects TRBV2 to TRBJ1-6, with 7 bases that match TRBD1. With 2 bases clipped from V and 7 bases from J, the junction kept 5 bases outside the gene matches. Looked up from germline, CDR1 is SNHLY and CDR2 is FYNNEI. CDR3 length equals 15 residues. The CDR3 bases are TGTGCCAGCAGTGAAAGGGGGCGCATCAATTCACCCCTCCACTTT. It yields the protein CASSERGRINSPLHF.

The chain links TRBV5-6 to TRBJ1-6, with 7 nucleotides matching TRBD1. The CDR3 consists of 16 residues. Trimming cost V 7 bases and J 7 bases; bases outside gene matches: 14. CDR1 is SGHDT and CDR2 is YYEEEE in the germline V gene. The CDR3 sequence: CASRETQTGRNSPLHF. The CDR3 region has the DNA TGTGCCAGCCGCGAAACTCAGACAGGGCGCAATTCACCCCTCCACTTT.

The chain recombines TRBV28 with TRBJ2-3, with unresolved D. Trimming shortened V by 5 bases and J by 7 bases, and 13 bases separated the two germline ends. The germline gives CDR1 MDHEN, CDR2 SYDVKM. This CDR3 is built from 13 residues. CDR3 amino acids: CASSPPVSNTQYF. The DNA of the CDR3 is TGTGCCAGCAGTCCCCCTGTCAGTAATACGCAGTATTTT.

V gene TRBV7-2 combines with J gene TRBJ2-5; 8 bases fit TRBD2. With V trimmed by 0 bases and J by 1 base, 4 bases remained unmatched. Germline values: CDR1 SGHTA, CDR2 FQGNSA. The CDR3 has 16 residues. The chain's CDR3 is CASSLAGRGVQETQYF. DNA for the CDR3: TGTGCCAGCAGCTTAGCGGGGCGGGGGGTCCAAGAGACCCAGTACTTC.